Given below is one T cell receptor (beta chain) in context. The sample originates from a study of shared clonotypes between healthy human individuals. Germline CDR1 and CDR2: MDHEN and SYDVKM. The CDR3 loop spans 12 amino acids. V was trimmed by 5 bases and J by 4 bases, leaving 6 bases between them. This table comes from immunoSEQ multiplex PCR, and its TCRdb copy is limited to in-frame clones, with some not included. The table shows roughly 1 million clones, with approximately 80% occurring only once. Sequenced input: memory CD4+ T cells from PBMCs. As for subset: CD45RA-negative fraction. The chain uses TRBV28 and TRBJ1-5, with D unclear. The clonotype comes from a man between 18 and 35 years old in good health. Some clones in this sample may be carry-over from other donors' samples. CDR3 region: CASSPGNQPQHF. CDR3 in DNA: TGTGCCAGCAGTCCAGGAAATCAGCCCCAGCATTTT. Full variable domain (rest looked up from reference TRBV28 and TRBJ1-5): DVKVTQSSRYLVKRTGEKVFLECVQDMDHENMFWYRQDPGLGLRLIYFSYDVKMKEKGDIPEGYSVSREKKERFSLILESASTNQTSMYLCASSPGNQPQHFGDGTRLSIL.